The 28 T cell receptor beta chains below come from one sample, sequenced in a study of somatic mutations in cytotoxic T cells in rheumatoid arthritis (dated by TCRdb to 2015 to 2018). To prepare the library, the immunoSEQ multiplex PCR assay was applied. TCRdb obtained this table from immuneACCESS and retained in-frame rearrangements with V and J assigned. These tables miss some clones; where compared with another copy, unresolved V genes account for less than half of the shortfall, and the remainder is unexplained. The sample records around 6,300 clones, roughly 76% of which are singletons. In total, the top ten clones hold over 30% of the sample. Specimen: CD8+ T cells sorted from blood. The receptors here all came from a woman aged 45-60 years in good health.

V usage is TRBV5-6 and J usage is TRBJ2-1; D is perhaps TRBD2 (5 bases). From germline, CDR1 is SGHDT and CDR2 YYEEEE. The CDR3 totals 14 residues. The germline V and J ends were trimmed by 4 bases and 3 bases, with 11 bases remaining between them. CDR3 coding DNA: TGTGCCAGCAGCGCTTACCGGGGCTACAATGAGCAGTTCTTC. It translates to CASSAYRGYNEQFF. Full variable domain (outside the CDR3, taken from reference TRBV5-6 and TRBJ2-1): DAGVTQSPTHLIKTRGQQVTLRCSPKSGHDTVSWYQQALGQGPQFIFQYYEEEERQRGNFPDRFSGHQFPNYSSELNVNALLLGDSALYLCASSAYRGYNEQFFGPGTRLTVL.

The chain couples TRBV14 to TRBJ2-2; 8 nucleotides line up with TRBD2. The J segment lost 7 bases and the V segment lost 1 base, leaving 2 bases of the junction unmatched. The CDR3 has 14 residues. Per the germline V gene, CDR1 is SGHDN and CDR2 is FVKESK. For the CDR3, the DNA is TGTGCCAGCAGCCAAGGGGGACTAGTCGGGGAGCTGTTTTTT. It translates to CASSQGGLVGELFF.

This chain connects TRBV25-1 to TRBJ1-4; D is unclear. CDR3 size: 14 residues. Germline V gives CDR1 MGHDK, CDR2 SYGVNS. The V end lost 3 bases, the J end lost 8 bases, and 13 bases lay between the germline ends. As DNA, the CDR3 is TGTGCCAGCAGTGATGGGAGGGCAATCGAAAAACTGTTTTTT. Amino acids: CASSDGRAIEKLFF.

The V and J genes are TRBV5-8 and TRBJ1-6; tentatively, D is TRBD1 (6 bases). The germline V gene encodes CDR1 SGHTS and CDR2 YDEGEE. The V end was cut by 0 bases, the J end by 10 bases, with 17 bases between. The CDR3 runs 16 residues. The CDR3 loop reads CASSLEKSRGRSPLHF. The CDR3 DNA is TGTGCCAGCAGCTTGGAAAAAAGCAGGGGAAGGTCACCCCTCCACTTT. The whole variable domain, filled in from reference TRBV5-8 and TRBJ1-6, reads EAGVTQSPTHLIKTRGQQATLRCSPISGHTSVYWYQQALGLGLQFLLWYDEGEERNRGNFPPRFSGRQFPNYSSELNVNALELEDSALYLCASSLEKSRGRSPLHFGNGTRLTVT.

The table lists this clone with a few counts. The rearrangement links TRBV14 to TRBJ1-1; D remains unclear. CDR3 length equals 12 residues. V lost 4 bases, J lost 7 bases, and 10 bases lay in between. Germline CDR1 reads SGHDN; CDR2 reads FVKESK. In nucleotides, the CDR3 is TGTGCCAGCAGCCCGGGAGGGATTGAAGCTTTCTTT. The encoded protein is CASSPGGIEAFF.

This clone showed up just a few times. The chain links TRBV7-8 to TRBJ2-7; no clear D. The CDR3 contains 13 residues. Germline loops: CDR1 SGHVS, CDR2 FQNEAQ. V lost 5 bases and J lost 4, with 12 bases in between. The CDR3 loop reads CASSLAHSYEQYF. In DNA, the CDR3 is TGTGCCAGCAGCCTGGCTCATTCTTACGAGCAGTACTTC.

The V call is TRBV7-3, the J call TRBJ1-3; the D gene is possibly TRBD1 (5 bases). The CDR3 loop spans 14 amino acids. The germline V gene encodes CDR1 SGHTA and CDR2 FQGTGA. Trimming pared 5 bases from V and 4 bases from J, leaving 12 bases between. CDR3 coding DNA: TGTGCCAGCAGCCCAGACAGCGGGGGAAACACCATATATTTT. Its translation is CASSPDSGGNTIYF.

The rearrangement links TRBV2 to TRBJ2-7, with 7 bases matching TRBD1. The CDR3 runs to 13 residues. V lost 6 bases to trimming and J lost 3 bases; unmatched junction nucleotides: 5. Germline CDR1 reads SNHLY; CDR2 reads FYNNEI. DNA of the CDR3: TGTGCCAGCAGCGGGACAGAGGACTACGAGCAGTACTTC. It specifies CASSGTEDYEQYF. Together with reference TRBV2 and TRBJ2-7, the CDR3 gives the full variable domain: EPEVTQTPSHQVTQMGQEVILRCVPISNHLYFYWYRQILGQKVEFLVSFYNNEISEKSEIFDDQFSVERPDGSNFTLKIRSTKLEDSAMYFCASSGTEDYEQYFGPGTRLTVT.

The V gene is TRBV7-9, the J gene TRBJ1-2; TRBD1 matches 10 bases. Germline V gene data show CDR1 as SEHNR and CDR2 as FQNEAQ (reference sequence). V was pared by 5 bases and J by 8 bases, with 17 bases of the junction left unmatched. The CDR3 extends over 17 amino acids. This chain's CDR3 is CASSPQGPGQGSRGYTF. The DNA for the CDR3 is TGTGCCAGCAGCCCTCAGGGCCCGGGACAGGGGTCTAGGGGCTACACCTTC.

By sample share, this clone is medium-sized. The rearrangement joins TRBV19 to TRBJ1-1; D remains unclear. This CDR3 has 12 residues. Germline V lookup: CDR1 LNHDA, CDR2 SQIVND (reference sequence). V dropped 6 bases and J dropped 4 bases, with 9 bases sitting between them. CDR3 DNA sequence: TGTGCCAGTAGCCCACTTGGCACTGAAGCTTTCTTT. Amino acid sequence: CASSPLGTEAFF.

This chain links TRBV7-8 with TRBJ1-2; 8 nucleotides match TRBD1. The V gene's germline CDR1 is SGHVS and CDR2 FQNEAQ. Trimming took 7 bases from V and 0 from J; bases not matched to a gene: 7. The CDR3 contains 15 residues. The CDR3 protein is CASTPTGGANYGYTF. Written as DNA, the CDR3 is TGTGCCAGCACCCCAACAGGGGGGGCTAACTATGGCTACACCTTC.

The rearrangement joins TRBV18 to TRBJ1-2; TRBD1 is a possible D gene (6 bases). V shed 1 base and J shed 4 bases, with 10 bases lying between them. The CDR3 is 14 residues long. Germline V gene sequence: CDR1 KGHSH, CDR2 LQKENI. The CDR3 coding sequence is TGTGCCAGCTCACCACGAGGACAGTTCTATGGCTACACCTTC. It codes for CASSPRGQFYGYTF.

The V call is TRBV13, the J call TRBJ2-7; 7 bases align to TRBD1. The junction had 11 bases not matched to a gene; V was cut back by 5 bases and J by 4 bases. Germline-derived CDR1 and CDR2 are PRHDT and FYEKMQ (reference sequence). This CDR3 is 15 amino acids long. Here the CDR3 reads CASSLSTGDEYEQYF. DNA of the CDR3: TGTGCCAGCAGCCTGAGCACAGGGGACGAGTACGAGCAGTACTTC.

The CDR3, as DNA: TGTGCCAGCAGTGACGGGGGGGCCATCCTATACAATGAGCAGTTCTTC. Translated, it gives CASSDGGAILYNEQFF. The chain is built from TRBV6-1 and TRBJ2-1; TRBD2 aligns across 8 bases. The CDR3 consists of 16 residues. Germline assignment: CDR1 MNHNS and CDR2 SASEGT. Trimming removed 3 bases from V and 4 bases from J; junction bases left unmatched: 8.

CDR3 in amino acids: CATPGQQQFF. In nucleotides, the CDR3 is TGTGCCACTCCCGGACAGCAGCAGTTCTTC. The V gene is TRBV19, the J gene TRBJ2-1; TRBD1 might be the D (6 bases). Between the trimmed V and J ends, which lost 10 bases and 11 bases, there was a span of 12 bases. The CDR3 runs to 10 residues. The germline V gene has CDR1 LNHDA and CDR2 SQIVND (reference sequence).

The chain carries TRBV23-1 and TRBJ2-7; D gene uncertain. TRBV23-1 falls under the ORF class, with uncertain function. The length of the CDR3 is 14 residues. V lost 5 bases, J lost 0 bases, and 11 bases lay in between. CDR3 loop: CASSACVSSYEQYF. In nucleotides, the CDR3 is TGCGCCAGCAGTGCGTGTGTTAGCTCCTACGAGCAGTACTTC.

The V and J genes are TRBV7-6 and TRBJ2-1, with D possibly being TRBD2 (5 bases). The germline gives CDR1 SGHVS, CDR2 FNYEAQ. This CDR3 region has 15 residues. Trimming removed 5 bases from V and 7 bases from J, with 18 bases in between. This CDR3 is CASSPMTGSLNEQFF. The CDR3 nucleotides read TGTGCCAGCAGCCCTATGACGGGGAGTTTGAATGAGCAGTTCTTC.

V is TRBV28 and J is TRBJ1-6, with D possibly being TRBD1 (5 bases). This CDR3 has 16 amino acids. Germline V gene sequence: CDR1 MDHEN, CDR2 SYDVKM. Trimming removed 3 bases at V and 7 bases at J, with 16 bases between. CDR3 in amino acids: CASSFSGGGLNSPLHF. DNA for the CDR3: TGTGCCAGCAGTTTCTCGGGGGGTGGGCTAAATTCACCCCTCCACTTT.

The CDR3 is CSVDDRGLANEQFF. The CDR3 DNA reads as TGCAGCGTTGATGACAGGGGCCTCGCCAATGAGCAGTTCTTC. V is TRBV29-1 and J is TRBJ2-1; 8 nucleotides align to TRBD1. The CDR3 loop spans 14 amino acids. Looked up from germline, CDR1 is SQVTM and CDR2 is ANQGSEA. The V gene end was trimmed by 3 bases and the J gene end by 6 bases; junction bases not matched to a gene: 7.

The genes are TRBV7-6 and TRBJ2-7, with D possibly being TRBD1 (6 bases). This CDR3 spans 16 amino acids. The V end was cut by 4 bases, the J end by 0 bases, with 16 bases between. Germline lookup yields CDR1 SGHVS and CDR2 FNYEAQ. The CDR3 is CASSSGRGPDSYEQYF. CDR3 in DNA: TGTGCCAGCAGCTCGGGCAGGGGCCCGGACTCCTACGAGCAGTACTTC. Full variable domain (rest looked up from reference TRBV7-6 and TRBJ2-7): GAGVSQSPRYKVTKRGQDVALRCDPISGHVSLYWYRQALGQGPEFLTYFNYEAQQDKSGLPNDRFSAERPEGSISTLTIQRTEQRDSAMYRCASSSGRGPDSYEQYFGPGTRLTVT.

This clone was seen just once. V and J are TRBV19 and TRBJ1-6; 10 bases fit TRBD1. Looked up from germline, CDR1 is LNHDA and CDR2 is SQIVND (reference sequence). V was clipped by 3 bases and J by 5 bases; unmatched bases: 10. The CDR3 has 18 amino acids. CDR3 sequence: CASSMGWDRGPDNSPLHF. CDR3 sequence (DNA): TGTGCCAGTAGTATGGGTTGGGACAGGGGACCTGATAATTCACCCCTCCACTTT.

The genes are TRBV15 and TRBJ1-2; D is undetermined. The CDR3 length is 15 residues. V lost 0 bases and J lost 4, with 12 bases in between. The germline CDR1 and CDR2 sequences are LNHNV and YYDKDF (reference sequence). CDR3 DNA sequence: TGTGCCACCAGCAGAGATAGAGCGTCCTTCTATGGCTACACCTTC. Its protein is CATSRDRASFYGYTF.

The gene calls are TRBV7-9 and TRBJ1-4; TRBD1 is a possible D gene (5 bases). Trimming pared 3 bases from V and 4 bases from J, leaving 9 bases between. CDR1 is SEHNR, CDR2 FQNEAQ, per germline (reference sequence). This CDR3 spans 14 amino acids. The CDR3 loop is CASSLGQDNEKLFF. CDR3 sequence (DNA): TGTGCCAGCAGCTTGGGGCAGGATAATGAAAAACTGTTTTTT.

The chain is built from TRBV10-3 and TRBJ2-7; TRBD2 is a possible D gene (6 bases). This CDR3 is 16 amino acids long. V shed 0 bases and J shed 0 bases, with 12 bases lying between them. Germline CDR1 ENHRY, CDR2 SYGVKD. This CDR3 reads CAISESRGTGSYEQYF. CDR3 bases: TGTGCCATCAGTGAGTCTAGAGGGACTGGCTCCTACGAGCAGTACTTC.

There are a few counts of this clone. This chain links TRBV6-5 with TRBJ1-2; TRBD1 aligns across 8 bases. Losses at the gene ends were 4 bases for V and 6 bases for J; bases not matched to a gene: 7. Germline assignment: CDR1 MNHEY and CDR2 SVGAGI. This CDR3 contains 14 residues. The CDR3 DNA reads as TGTGCCAGCAGTTCACAGGGGGGGTATGATGGCTACACCTTC. Translation gives CASSSQGGYDGYTF.

The chain combines TRBV9 with TRBJ2-3, with 8 bases aligning to TRBD2. V gave up 0 bases and J gave up 2 bases; unmatched junction bases: 5. This CDR3 has 16 residues. Germline V gene lookup returns CDR1 SGDLS and CDR2 YYNGEE. CDR3 nucleotide sequence: TGTGCCAGCAGCGTAGTGGACGGGGGGGCCACAGATACGCAGTATTTT. This sequence encodes CASSVVDGGATDTQYF.

V is TRBV2 and J is TRBJ2-7; tentative D call: TRBD1 (6 bases). Trimming cost V 6 bases and J 5 bases, with 8 bases left between them. Germline loops: CDR1 SNHLY, CDR2 FYNNEI. This CDR3 spans 11 amino acids. CDR3: CASRQGNEQYF. In DNA, the CDR3 is TGTGCCAGCAGGCAGGGGAACGAGCAGTACTTC.

This clone appeared a few times. The J gene is TRBJ1-1, the V gene TRBV7-3, with D possibly being TRBD1 (6 bases). The CDR3 has 12 amino acids. V dropped 5 bases and J dropped 4 bases, with 8 bases sitting between them. Germline lookup yields CDR1 SGHTA and CDR2 FQGTGA. The CDR3 nucleotides read TGTGCCAGCAGCATACAGGGCACTGAAGCTTTCTTT. Protein product: CASSIQGTEAFF.